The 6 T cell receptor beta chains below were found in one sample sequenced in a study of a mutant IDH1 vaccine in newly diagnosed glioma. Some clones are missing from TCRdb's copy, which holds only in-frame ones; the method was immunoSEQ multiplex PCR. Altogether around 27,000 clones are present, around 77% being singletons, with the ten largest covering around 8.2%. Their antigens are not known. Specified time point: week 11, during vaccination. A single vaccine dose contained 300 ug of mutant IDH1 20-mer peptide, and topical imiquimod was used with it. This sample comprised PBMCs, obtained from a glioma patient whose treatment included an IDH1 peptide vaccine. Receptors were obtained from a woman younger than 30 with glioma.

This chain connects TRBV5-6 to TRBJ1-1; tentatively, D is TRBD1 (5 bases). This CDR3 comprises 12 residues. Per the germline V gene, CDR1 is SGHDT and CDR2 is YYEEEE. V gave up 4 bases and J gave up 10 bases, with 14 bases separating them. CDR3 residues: CASSIPAGRAFF. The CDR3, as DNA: TGTGCCAGCAGCATACCCGCAGGGAGAGCTTTCTTT.

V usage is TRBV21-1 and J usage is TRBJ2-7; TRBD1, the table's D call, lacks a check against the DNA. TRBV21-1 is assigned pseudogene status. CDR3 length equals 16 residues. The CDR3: CASSKESGCHCPEQYF. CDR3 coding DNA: TGTGCCAGCAGCAAAGAGTCAGGGTGTCACTGCCCCGAGCAGTACTTC.

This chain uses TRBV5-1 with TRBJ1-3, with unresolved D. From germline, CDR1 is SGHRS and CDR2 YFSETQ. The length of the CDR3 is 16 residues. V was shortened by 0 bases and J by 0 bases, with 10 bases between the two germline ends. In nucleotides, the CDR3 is TGCGCCAGCAGCTTGGCCTCGTCCAGCTCTGGAAACACCATATATTTT. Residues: CASSLASSSSGNTIYF.

CDR3 protein: CASSPVRDRGAGELFF. Here the CDR3 DNA reads TGTGCCAGCAGCCCCGTCAGGGACAGGGGGGCCGGGGAGCTGTTTTTT. The V gene is TRBV7-8, the J gene TRBJ2-2; 11 nucleotides agree with TRBD1. The germline V gene encodes CDR1 SGHVS and CDR2 FQNEAQ. J was trimmed by 6 bases and V by 5 bases; bases with no gene match: 8. CDR3 length equals 16 residues.

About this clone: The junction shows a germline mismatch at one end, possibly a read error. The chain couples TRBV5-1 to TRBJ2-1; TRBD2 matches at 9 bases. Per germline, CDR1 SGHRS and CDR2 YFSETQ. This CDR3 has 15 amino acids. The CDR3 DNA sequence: TGCGCCAGCAGCTTCCTAGCGGGGTCCTCCAATGAGCAGTTCTTC. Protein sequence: CASSFLAGSSNEQFF.

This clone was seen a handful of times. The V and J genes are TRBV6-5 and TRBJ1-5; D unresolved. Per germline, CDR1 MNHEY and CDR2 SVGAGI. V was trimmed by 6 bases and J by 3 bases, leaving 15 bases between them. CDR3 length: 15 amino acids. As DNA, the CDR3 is TGTGCCAGCAGACTGTCACAAGAGGCCAATCAGCCCCAGCATTTT. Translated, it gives CASRLSQEANQPQHF.